Shown below are 10 T cell receptor beta chains from a single sample sequenced in a study of cytomegalovirus exposure and HLA in healthy donors. The PCR made use of 60 Vbeta and 13 Jbeta primers. The repertoire was sequenced with immunoSEQ multiplex PCR; TCRdb's copy has only in-frame clones and lacks some. The sample records about 120,000 clones, more than 15% being singletons. What was sequenced was PBMCs. All receptors come from a female donor in good health and CMV-seropositive.

This clone was counted only a few times. The chain employs TRBV12-5 and TRBJ1-2, with a possible D match to TRBD1 (5 bases). The CDR3 contains 14 residues. Germline CDR1 is LGHNT and CDR2 is FRNRAP. V was trimmed by 0 bases and J by 8 bases, leaving 13 bases between them. CDR3 loop: CASGLVGGGKGYTF. The CDR3, as DNA: TGTGCTAGTGGTTTGGTTGGGGGGGGAAAAGGCTACACCTTC. The variable domain in full, completed from reference TRBV12-5 and TRBJ1-2, reads DARVTQTPRHKVTEMGQEVTMRCQPILGHNTVFWYRQTMMQGLELLAYFRNRAPLDDSGMPKDRFSAEMPDATLATLKIQPSEPRDSAVYFCASGLVGGGKGYTFGSGTRLTVV.

The genes are TRBV5-1 and TRBJ2-5; 11 nucleotides line up with TRBD2. The CDR3 has 15 amino acids. The J segment lost 2 bases and the V segment lost 0 bases, leaving 0 bases of the junction unmatched. Germline lookup yields CDR1 SGHRS and CDR2 YFSETQ. CDR3 region: CASSLGLAGQETQYF. The CDR3 bases are TGCGCCAGCAGCTTGGGACTAGCGGGGCAAGAGACCCAGTACTTC.

The sample holds a few counts of this clone. The chain uses TRBV29-1 and TRBJ2-1; D gene uncertain. V lost 4 bases to trimming and J lost 2 bases, with 9 bases between them. The CDR3 totals 13 residues. The germline V gene encodes CDR1 SQVTM and CDR2 ANQGSEA. For the CDR3, the DNA is TGCAGCGTTGGGGCAGATCCCTACAATGAGCAGTTCTTC. It codes for CSVGADPYNEQFF.

The CDR3 DNA follows: TGCAGCGTTGAAGGACAGGGATCTGAAAAACTGTTTTTT. Protein sequence: CSVEGQGSEKLFF. This rearrangement joins TRBV29-1 to TRBJ1-4, with 7 bases matching TRBD1. From germline, CDR1 is SQVTM and CDR2 ANQGSEA. This CDR3 has 13 residues. J gave up 7 bases and V 1 base, and 3 bases lay outside the gene matches.

The V call is TRBV28, the J call TRBJ2-1; possible D gene TRBD2, 5 bases. This CDR3 spans 12 amino acids. The V gene's germline CDR1 is MDHEN and CDR2 SYDVKM. V lost 6 bases and J 8 bases, leaving 11 bases between the germline ends. CDR3 DNA: TGTGCCAGCAGGGCTGTGAGGGATGAGCAGTTCTTC. Its protein is CASRAVRDEQFF. Drawing the rest from reference TRBV28 and TRBJ2-1, the complete variable domain is DVKVTQSSRYLVKRTGEKVFLECVQDMDHENMFWYRQDPGLGLRLIYFSYDVKMKEKGDIPEGYSVSREKKERFSLILESASTNQTSMYLCASRAVRDEQFFGPGTRLTVL.

V usage is TRBV30 and J usage is TRBJ2-3; 7 bases agree with TRBD2. The ends lost 1 base at V and 2 bases at J; junction bases unmatched: 9. The length of the CDR3 is 16 residues. Germline V lookup: CDR1 GTSNPN, CDR2 SVGIG (reference sequence). The CDR3 region is CAWSDLAGVFTDTQYF. The CDR3 nucleotides read TGTGCCTGGAGTGACCTCGCGGGGGTCTTCACAGATACGCAGTATTTT. Using reference TRBV30 and TRBJ2-3 for the parts outside the CDR3, the full variable domain is SQTIHQWPATLVQPVGSPLSLECTVEGTSNPNLYWYRQAAGRGLQLLFYSVGIGQISSEVPQNLSASRPQDRQFILSSKKLLLSDSGFYLCAWSDLAGVFTDTQYFGPGTRLTVL.

This clone was observed a handful of times. The chain carries TRBV7-9 and TRBJ2-7; D may be TRBD1 (8 bases). The V end lost 5 bases, the J end lost 3 bases, and 17 bases lay between the germline ends. This CDR3 region has 15 residues. Germline loops: CDR1 SEHNR, CDR2 FQNEAQ (reference sequence). This CDR3 reads CASSPRAGTGYEQYF. The CDR3 DNA sequence: TGTGCCAGCAGCCCACGAGCGGGGACAGGCTACGAGCAGTACTTC.

This clone has just a few counts. The chain uses TRBV15 and TRBJ1-2; D unresolved. Trimming took off 0 bases at V and 5 bases at J, with 10 bases between the two ends. Germline CDR1 reads LNHNV; CDR2 reads YYDKDF (reference sequence). CDR3 length equals 14 residues. This CDR3 is CATSRDRREYGYTF. CDR3 nucleotides: TGTGCCACCAGCAGAGACCGACGGGAGTATGGCTACACCTTC.

This clone was detected only a few times. The chain joins TRBV29-1 to TRBJ2-7; 8 bases match TRBD1. J gave up 0 bases and V 7 bases, and 2 bases lay outside the gene matches. CDR1 is SQVTM, CDR2 ANQGSEA, per germline. The CDR3 runs 12 residues. The CDR3 reads CSGQGPSYEQYF. The CDR3 DNA sequence: TGCAGCGGACAGGGGCCCTCCTACGAGCAGTACTTC.

This clone has more than one count but fewer than ten. V and J are TRBV13 and TRBJ1-1, with 11 bases aligning to TRBD1. J gave up 5 bases and V 2 bases, and 4 bases lay outside the gene matches. The CDR3 length is 15 residues. Germline V gives CDR1 PRHDT, CDR2 FYEKMQ (reference sequence). The CDR3 nucleotides read TGTGCCAGCAGCTTACAGGACAGGGGGCGAACTGAAGCTTTCTTT. Translated, it gives CASSLQDRGRTEAFF.